A single sample gave rise to the 26 T cell receptor beta chains below, sequenced in a study of blood T cell repertoires in COVID-19. The method was immunoSEQ multiplex PCR; TCRdb's version includes in-frame clones alone and lacks a portion of them. The sample has approximately 280,000 clones, about 88% seen once; the top ten hold under 15%. The sequenced material came from peripheral blood. The receptors derive from a woman aged 55 to 70 with acute or convalescent COVID-19.

The gene calls are TRBV5-1 and TRBJ2-3; 13 bases map to TRBD2. The V segment lost 1 base and the J segment 5 bases; nucleotides outside the gene matches: 4. Per germline, CDR1 SGHRS and CDR2 YFSETQ. The CDR3 length is 16 residues. As DNA, the CDR3 is TGCGCCAGCAGCTTGACTAGCGGGGGGGCTTTAGATACGCAGTATTTT. Amino acids: CASSLTSGGALDTQYF.

This chain connects TRBV7-2 to TRBJ1-6, with 8 bases that match TRBD1. The CDR3 has 15 amino acids. The junction had 4 bases not matched to a gene; V was cut back by 2 bases and J by 7 bases. Germline V gene sequence: CDR1 SGHTA, CDR2 FQGNSA. CDR3 residues: CASSLQGDRNSPLHF. The DNA for the CDR3 is TGTGCCAGCAGCTTACAGGGGGACAGGAATTCACCCCTCCACTTT.

This clone was found a few times. The chain combines TRBV7-2 with TRBJ2-3; D is ambiguous. The CDR3 has 14 residues. Germline CDR1 and CDR2: SGHTA and FQGNSA. The V gene lost 3 bases and the J gene lost 0 bases, with 7 bases spanning the gap. CDR3 sequence: CASSLVQSTDTQYF. The CDR3 DNA sequence: TGTGCCAGCAGCTTGGTCCAGAGCACAGATACGCAGTATTTT.

For the CDR3, the DNA is TGTGCCAGCAGCCCGACAGGGGCGAACACTGAAGCTTTCTTT. Protein product: CASSPTGANTEAFF. The gene calls are TRBV7-3 and TRBJ1-1; 8 bases are a match to TRBD1. The CDR3 covers 14 residues. Germline-derived CDR1 and CDR2 are SGHTA and FQGTGA. Trimming cost V 5 bases and J 1 base; bases outside gene matches: 3.

The chain is built from TRBV5-6 and TRBJ1-1, with 10 bases identical to TRBD1. The CDR3 runs 15 residues. CDR1 and CDR2 (germline): SGHDT, YYEEEE. Trimming removed 4 bases from V and 5 bases from J; junction bases left unmatched: 8. As DNA, the CDR3 is TGTGCCAGCAGCGCGCCGGACAGGGGGGATACTGAAGCTTTCTTT. Amino acid sequence: CASSAPDRGDTEAFF.

The V gene is TRBV28, the J gene TRBJ1-6, with 10 positions matching TRBD1. The germline gives CDR1 MDHEN, CDR2 SYDVKM. J was trimmed by 8 bases and V by 3 bases; bases with no gene match: 7. CDR3 length: 16 amino acids. DNA for the CDR3: TGTGCCAGCAGTTTCCGGGACAGGGGATGGGATTCACCCCTCCACTTT. This codes for CASSFRDRGWDSPLHF.

V usage is TRBV5-1 and J usage is TRBJ2-2; TRBD2 matches 7 bases. The CDR3 runs to 16 residues. Germline values: CDR1 SGHRS, CDR2 YFSETQ. The trim removed 4 bases at V and 1 base at J, leaving 7 bases unmatched. For the CDR3, the DNA is TGCGCCAGCAGCCCCCTTGGCGGGGGGAACACCGGGGAGCTGTTTTTT. It codes for CASSPLGGGNTGELFF. The full variable domain, its missing parts supplied by reference TRBV5-1 and TRBJ2-2, is KAGVTQTPRYLIKTRGQQVTLSCSPISGHRSVSWYQQTPGQGLQFLFEYFSETQRNKGNFPGRFSGRQFSNSRSEMNVSTLELGDSALYLCASSPLGGGNTGELFFGEGSRLTVL.

CDR3 nucleotide sequence: TGTGCCAGCAGCCAGTCCTTCGCCACAACAGAAGCTTTCTTT. This encodes CASSQSFATTEAFF. The gene calls are TRBV4-2 and TRBJ1-1; D unresolved. Germline CDR1 is LGHNA and CDR2 is YNFKEQ. The CDR3 has 14 residues. V was clipped by 3 bases and J by 8 bases, with 16 bases between them.

The chain has TRBV6-1 and TRBJ2-7, with a possible D match to TRBD2 (5 bases). This CDR3 contains 14 residues. Germline CDR1 is MNHNS and CDR2 is SASEGT. Trimming took off 1 base at V and 7 bases at J, with 14 bases between the two ends. The DNA for the CDR3 is TGTGCCAGCAGTGAAGTCGATAGACTAAGGGAGCAGTACTTC. Translation gives CASSEVDRLREQYF.

V and J are TRBV7-2 and TRBJ2-1, with 8 bases that match TRBD1. Looked up from germline, CDR1 is SGHTA and CDR2 is FQGNSA. The CDR3 length is 15 residues. Trimming took 1 base from V and 9 from J; bases not matched to a gene: 8. The CDR3 spells CASSLESDRGGEQFF. The CDR3 bases are TGTGCCAGCAGCTTAGAAAGCGACAGGGGTGGTGAGCAGTTCTTC.

This chain connects TRBV4-2 to TRBJ2-7; 10 nucleotides line up with TRBD1. Germline CDR1 LGHNA, CDR2 YNFKEQ. The CDR3 contains 16 residues. Unmatched junction bases numbered 9, after V lost 4 bases and J lost 3 bases. Here the CDR3 DNA reads TGTGCCAGCAGCCGGGCAACCGGGACAGGGGACTACGAGCAGTACTTC. Translation gives CASSRATGTGDYEQYF.

The chain combines TRBV7-9 with TRBJ2-2; D may be TRBD2 (5 bases). Germline V CDR1 and CDR2: SEHNR, FQNEAQ (reference sequence). V dropped 5 bases and J dropped 6 bases, with 19 bases sitting between them. The CDR3 sequence is 16 residues long. The CDR3 reads CASSPPTGSDAGELFF. The CDR3 nucleotides read TGTGCCAGCAGCCCTCCGACGGGGTCCGACGCCGGGGAGCTGTTTTTT.

The DNA for the CDR3 is TGTGCCAGCAGACGGGACAGGGGAGCGGGAACGACTGAAGCTTTCTTT. It codes for CASRRDRGAGTTEAFF. The chain recombines TRBV2 with TRBJ1-1; 10 bases are a match to TRBD1. The CDR3 has 16 amino acids. Germline CDR1 reads SNHLY; CDR2 reads FYNNEI. V was pared by 6 bases and J by 5 bases, with 12 bases of the junction left unmatched. The variable domain in full, with the rest retrieved from reference TRBV2 and TRBJ1-1, is EPEVTQTPSHQVTQMGQEVILRCVPISNHLYFYWYRQILGQKVEFLVSFYNNEISEKSEIFDDQFSVERPDGSNFTLKIRSTKLEDSAMYFCASRRDRGAGTTEAFFGQGTRLTVV.

The chain carries TRBV28 and TRBJ2-1; TRBD2 matches at 7 bases. Germline assignment: CDR1 MDHEN and CDR2 SYDVKM. The CDR3 sequence is 15 residues long. The V segment lost 6 bases and the J segment 8 bases; nucleotides outside the gene matches: 13. The CDR3 coding sequence is TGTGCCAGCAGGGCCGGGGGGAACCCCGCTCATGAGCAGTTCTTC. It yields the protein CASRAGGNPAHEQFF.

The V call is TRBV6-5, the J call TRBJ2-7; a weak D match, TRBD1 (6 bases). In germline, CDR1 is MNHEY, CDR2 SVGAGI. V gave up 5 bases and J gave up 9 bases, with 11 bases separating them. The CDR3 consists of 11 residues. The CDR3 DNA reads as TGTGCCAGCAGTCGGGACACTGGGCAGTACTTC. Its translation is CASSRDTGQYF.

The chain's CDR3 is CATSDPRSTDTQYF. CDR3 sequence (DNA): TGTGCCACCAGTGATCCCAGGAGCACAGATACGCAGTATTTT. The V gene is TRBV24-1, the J gene TRBJ2-3, with unresolved D. CDR3 length equals 14 residues. CDR1 KGHDR and CDR2 SFDVKD come from the germline V gene. The V end was cut by 3 bases, the J end by 0 bases, with 6 bases between.

This chain connects TRBV7-9 to TRBJ1-2; 9 nucleotides match TRBD1. With V trimmed by 0 bases and J by 4 bases, 9 bases remained unmatched. CDR3 size: 17 residues. Germline V gene lookup returns CDR1 SEHNR and CDR2 FQNEAQ (reference sequence). In DNA, the CDR3 is TGTGCCAGCAGCTTAGCTTCAAGGACAGGGGTTTCCTATGGCTACACCTTC. Its translation is CASSLASRTGVSYGYTF.

This chain connects TRBV19 to TRBJ2-1; 11 bases map to TRBD2. Germline loops: CDR1 LNHDA, CDR2 SQIVND (reference sequence). CDR3 length: 16 amino acids. Trimming took 2 bases from V and 4 from J; bases not matched to a gene: 4. CDR3 DNA sequence: TGTGCCAGTAGTATAACTAGCGGGGGAGATTACAATGAGCAGTTCTTC. Encoded protein: CASSITSGGDYNEQFF.

V is TRBV7-3 and J is TRBJ2-3; 9 positions match TRBD2. V dropped 5 bases and J dropped 10; count of bases not matched to a gene: 7. The CDR3 totals 13 residues. CDR1 is SGHTA, CDR2 FQGTGA, per germline. The CDR3 protein is CASSVNRGGAQYF. CDR3 coding DNA: TGTGCCAGCAGCGTAAATCGCGGGGGGGCGCAGTATTTT.

The chain carries TRBV24-1 and TRBJ2-2, with 8 bases identical to TRBD1. The CDR3 covers 15 residues. The V segment lost 7 bases and the J segment 5 bases; nucleotides outside the gene matches: 8. Germline CDR1 is KGHDR and CDR2 is SFDVKD. CDR3 sequence reads: CATRGTGGFTGELFF. For the CDR3, the DNA is TGTGCCACCAGAGGGACAGGAGGATTTACCGGGGAGCTGTTTTTT.

J is TRBJ1-1 and V is TRBV5-4, with 9 nucleotides matching TRBD1. The length of the CDR3 is 15 residues. V trimming: 0 bases; J trimming: 4 bases; junction bases outside the gene matches: 4. CDR1 and CDR2 from the germline V gene are SGHNT and YYREEE (reference sequence). This CDR3 reads CASSLGTGVGTEAFF. As DNA, the CDR3 is TGTGCCAGCAGCTTGGGGACAGGGGTTGGCACTGAAGCTTTCTTT.

This chain's CDR3 is CASSSIAGGTYEQYF. DNA for the CDR3: TGTGCCAGTAGCTCGATAGCGGGAGGGACCTACGAGCAGTACTTC. This chain joins TRBV19 and TRBJ2-7, with 11 bases fitting TRBD2. Per the germline V gene, CDR1 is LNHDA and CDR2 is SQIVND (reference sequence). The CDR3 contains 15 residues. Germline trimming cut 6 bases from V and 2 bases from J; bases unmatched to any gene: 6.

The chain combines TRBV4-3 with TRBJ1-1; 9 positions agree with TRBD1. The CDR3 covers 18 residues. The germline V gene encodes CDR1 LGHNA and CDR2 YSLEER. Unmatched junction bases numbered 12, after V lost 0 bases and J lost 4 bases. The CDR3 bases are TGCGCCAGCAGCCAAGAACCAACTGACAGGGGGTGGGTCACTGAAGCTTTCTTT. Protein: CASSQEPTDRGWVTEAFF.

DNA for the CDR3: TGTGCCAGCAGTTATCCCGGCGTCCGGGACAGGCCAATGAGGCAGTACTTC. Translation gives CASSYPGVRDRPMRQYF. The chain links TRBV6-2 or TRBV6-3 to TRBJ2-7; 8 nucleotides align to TRBD1. This CDR3 region has 17 residues. Looked up from germline, CDR1 is MNHEY and CDR2 is SVGEGT. After removal of 3 bases from V and 9 bases from J, the junction contained 19 bases not matched to a gene.

The chain uses TRBV27 and TRBJ2-1; D is possibly TRBD2 (6 bases). The CDR3 is 12 residues long. V shed 7 bases and J shed 9 bases, with 13 bases lying between them. CDR1 is MNHEY and CDR2 is SMNVEV in the germline V gene (reference sequence). CDR3 nucleotide sequence: TGTGCCAGCAATCCCCTGGGGGGTGAGCAGTTCTTC. Translation gives CASNPLGGEQFF.

The chain has TRBV5-1 and TRBJ2-5; TRBD2 matches 7 bases. Germline V gene data show CDR1 as SGHRS and CDR2 as YFSETQ. The CDR3 has 18 residues. Trimming at V came to 2 bases and at J to 1 base, leaving 14 bases not matched to a gene. The CDR3 DNA is TGCGCCAGCAGCTTCGGGATTATGATAGCGGGCACCCAAGAGACCCAGTACTTC. This translates into CASSFGIMIAGTQETQYF.